This record looks at one T cell receptor beta chain sequence and its context. Antigen unknown. The sample is drawn from a study of STAT3 mutations in large granular lymphocyte leukemia. Study in general: Roughly half the longitudinally sequenced T-LGLL patients had canonical STAT3 mutations.

This CDR3 is built from 16 residues. J was trimmed by 8 bases and V by 3 bases; bases with no gene match: 10. Per germline, CDR1 LGHNA and CDR2 YNFKEQ. The study, taken as a whole, reports: Every T-LGLL patient had at least one immunodominant TCRbeta clonotype. In several patients, dominant TCR clone burden exceeded STAT3 mutant burden.

TCRbeta libraries averaged roughly 40,000 productive templates per sample. Here immunoSEQ multiplex PCR was the method, and the copy in TCRdb shows in-frame clones only, minus some. This table has about 42,000 clones, about 81% appearing once. This clonotype was obtained from a human donor with T large granular lymphocyte leukemia. Some clones in this sample may be carry-over from other donors' samples. Input material: PBMCs. The genes are TRBV4-2 and TRBJ1-4, with 9 bases matching TRBD1. CDR3 sequence: CASSQPGTGQGEKLFF. In DNA form, the CDR3 reads TGTGCCAGCAGCCAGCCTGGGACAGGGCAAGGCGAAAAACTGTTTTTT.